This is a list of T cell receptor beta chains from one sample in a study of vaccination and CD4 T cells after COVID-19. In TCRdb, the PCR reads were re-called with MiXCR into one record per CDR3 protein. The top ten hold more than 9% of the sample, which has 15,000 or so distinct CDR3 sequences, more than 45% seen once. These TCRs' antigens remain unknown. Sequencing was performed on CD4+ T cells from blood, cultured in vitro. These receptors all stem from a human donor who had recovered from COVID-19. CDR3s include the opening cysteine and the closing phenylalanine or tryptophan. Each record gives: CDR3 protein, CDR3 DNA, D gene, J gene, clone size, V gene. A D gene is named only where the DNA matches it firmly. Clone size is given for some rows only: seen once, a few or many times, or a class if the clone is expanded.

CSAEGDRAYEQYF,TGCAGTGCCGAGGGGGACAGGGCCTACGAGCAGTACTTC,TRBD1,TRBJ2-7,few,TRBV20-1
CASSYEVRTSYEQYF,TGTGCCAGCAGCTATGAAGTGAGGACAAGCTACGAGCAGTACTTC,.,TRBJ2-7,few,TRBV7-2
CASSSQRLAGAGDTQYF,TGTGCCAGCAGTTCCCAACGACTAGCGGGAGCGGGAGATACGCAGTATTTT,TRBD2,TRBJ2-3,few,TRBV27
CSARDPLLGGYTF,TGCAGTGCTAGAGATCCACTGCTGGGTGGCTACACCTTC,.,TRBJ1-2,.,TRBV20-1
CSAREPGGFYEQYF,TGCAGTGCTAGAGAACCAGGGGGCTTCTACGAGCAGTACTTC,TRBD1,TRBJ2-7,.,TRBV20-1
CASSPDRARGYTF,TGCGCCAGCAGCCCGGACAGGGCCCGAGGCTACACCTTC,TRBD1,TRBJ1-2,.,TRBV5-1
CASSQDIPGGSNEQFF,TGTGCCAGCAGCCAAGATATTCCGGGAGGGTCGAATGAGCAGTTCTTC,TRBD2,TRBJ2-1,.,TRBV4-2
CASSSSGGQAEDTQYF,TGTGCCAGCAGCTCTTCAGGTGGCCAGGCTGAGGATACGCAGTATTTT,.,TRBJ2-3,.,TRBV7-8
CASSGTGGYQPQHF,TGTGCCAGCAGTGGGACAGGGGGGTATCAGCCCCAGCATTTT,TRBD1,TRBJ1-5,.,TRBV6-1
CASAARQTSYEQYF,TGTGCCAGCGCGGCCAGACAAACCTCCTACGAGCAGTACTTC,.,TRBJ2-7,.,TRBV6-1
CASSLDGTDTQYF,TGTGCTAGCAGCTTAGATGGCACAGATACGCAGTATTTT,.,TRBJ2-3,medium-sized,TRBV7-7
CASNRVKGTDTQYF,TGTGCCAGCAACAGGGTGAAGGGCACAGATACGCAGTATTTT,.,TRBJ2-3,.,TRBV2
CSVEVTNEKLFF,TGCAGCGTTGAAGTGACTAATGAAAAACTGTTTTTT,.,TRBJ1-4,.,TRBV29-1
CAIRTHGTGIETQYF,TGTGCCATCAGGACACATGGGACAGGGATAGAGACCCAGTACTTC,TRBD1,TRBJ2-5,few,TRBV10-3
CASSLRAGTPSTDTQYF,TGTGCCAGCAGCTTAAGAGCCGGGACTCCAAGCACAGATACGCAGTATTTT,.,TRBJ2-3,.,TRBV7-3
CATSRTGGQETQYF,TGTGCCACCAGTCGGACAGGGGGGCAAGAGACCCAGTACTTC,TRBD1,TRBJ2-5,.,TRBV24-1
CASGWTETEAFF,TGTGCCAGCGGGTGGACAGAAACTGAGGCTTTCTTT,.,TRBJ1-1,.,TRBV2
CASSPEWGVGTEAFF,TGTGCCAGCAGCCCAGAGTGGGGGGTAGGCACTGAAGCTTTCTTT,.,TRBJ1-1,.,TRBV7-8
CASGPRRTPPSEAFF,TGTGCCAGCGGACCTCGGCGAACTCCCCCCAGCGAAGCTTTCTTT,.,TRBJ1-1,.,TRBV25-1
CSALMGGRGTDTQYF,TGCAGTGCGCTTATGGGCGGGAGGGGAACAGATACGCAGTATTTT,TRBD2,TRBJ2-3,few,TRBV20-1
CASSFGGGMWTEAFF,TGTGCCAGTAGTTTTGGGGGGGGGATGTGGACTGAAGCTTTCTTT,.,TRBJ1-1,.,TRBV19
CASSLSWQGNSPLHF,TGTGCCAGCAGTTTATCTTGGCAGGGTAATTCACCCCTCCACTTT,.,TRBJ1-6,.,TRBV27
CASSHTRNPGLAGGPDTDTQYF,TGCGCCAGCAGCCACACCAGAAACCCGGGACTAGCGGGGGGGCCCGACACAGATACGCAGTATTTT,TRBD2,TRBJ2-3,once,TRBV4-1
CAWSVARVKDRTEAFF,TGTGCCTGGAGTGTAGCCAGGGTTAAGGATCGGACTGAAGCTTTCTTT,.,TRBJ1-1,.,TRBV30
CASSFLLGRPSSPLHF,TGTGCCAGCAGTTTCCTTCTAGGACGCCCTAGTTCACCCCTCCACTTT,.,TRBJ1-6,.,TRBV27
CASSSRIGFADQPQHF,TGTGCCAGTAGTTCAAGGATAGGGTTTGCGGATCAGCCCCAGCATTTT,.,TRBJ1-5,.,TRBV19
CATRRLENYEQYF,TGTGCCACAAGAAGACTAGAGAACTACGAGCAGTACTTC,.,TRBJ2-7,.,TRBV10-3
CASSSSPNSPLHF,TGTGCCAGCTCTAGCAGCCCTAATTCACCCCTCCACTTT,.,TRBJ1-6,few,TRBV6-1
CATSGQRGTLNQPQHF,TGTGCCACCAGCGGACAAAGGGGCACCCTCAATCAGCCCCAGCATTTT,.,TRBJ1-5,few,TRBV15
CASSPLSWRTAGTEAFF,TGTGCCAGCTCACCACTCTCGTGGAGGACAGCCGGAACGGAAGCTTTCTTT,.,TRBJ1-1,.,TRBV18
CASSEPGYQPQHF,TGTGCCAGCAGTGAACCCGGGTACCAGCCCCAGCATTTT,.,TRBJ1-5,.,TRBV2
CASSSLAGGGQTQYF,TGTGCCAGCAGCTCCCTAGCGGGGGGAGGGCAGACCCAGTACTTC,TRBD2,TRBJ2-5,.,TRBV7-2
CASSLYSNGGGKFF,TGTGCCAGCAGCCTCTATAGCAACGGAGGGGGAAAGTTCTTC,.,TRBJ2-1,.,TRBV7-3
CASRGLVRYQETQYF,TGTGCCAGCCGAGGACTAGTGAGGTACCAAGAGACCCAGTACTTC,TRBD2,TRBJ2-5,few,TRBV2
CASSPSSGSDSYEQYF,TGTGCCAGCAGTCCCTCGAGTGGTTCCGACTCCTACGAGCAGTACTTC,.,TRBJ2-7,.,TRBV7-2
CASSLVAAAETQYF,TGTGCCAGCAGCTTAGTTGCGGCAGCGGAGACCCAGTACTTC,.,TRBJ2-5,.,TRBV7-2
CASSLAQGQETQYF,TGCGCCAGCAGCTTGGCTCAGGGACAAGAGACCCAGTACTTC,.,TRBJ2-5,.,TRBV5-1
CASSFGMATEAFF,TGTGCCAGCAGCTTTGGTATGGCCACTGAAGCTTTCTTT,.,TRBJ1-1,.,TRBV11-3